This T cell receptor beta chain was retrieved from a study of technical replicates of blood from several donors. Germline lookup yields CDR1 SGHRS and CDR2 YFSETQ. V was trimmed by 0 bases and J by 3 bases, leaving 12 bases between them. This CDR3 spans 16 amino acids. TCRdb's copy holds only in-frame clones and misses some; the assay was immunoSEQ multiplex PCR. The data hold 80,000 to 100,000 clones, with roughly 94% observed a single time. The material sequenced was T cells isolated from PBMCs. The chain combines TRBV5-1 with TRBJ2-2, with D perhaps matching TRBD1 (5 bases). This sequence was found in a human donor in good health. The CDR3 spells CASSLGPTEDTGELFF. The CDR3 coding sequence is TGCGCCAGCAGCTTGGGTCCGACAGAAGACACCGGGGAGCTGTTTTTT.